The clone carrying this TCR beta chain showed up many times. The antigen is not known. To make TCR beta libraries, researchers used iRepertoire HTBI primers and Arm-PCR of CDR3 regions. TCRdb independently ran MiXCR on the multiplex PCR reads; one entry per CDR3 protein. The table records around 480,000 distinct CDR3 sequences, about 16% of them present only once. The time point is: newly diagnosed GD, antithyroid drugs for less than 3 months. Researchers made the TCR library from RNA that was extracted from PBMCs. As collected, the peripheral blood samples measured 7 to 9.5 milliliters each and went into EDTA tubes. This sample is drawn from a study of regulatory T cells in long-lasting Graves disease. General study points: With some 2,700 shared public clonotypes, persistent patients exceeded new patients, who shared over 850.

The CDR3 is 13 residues long. CDR1 is SNHLY and CDR2 is FYNNEI in the germline V gene. Separately, the same data were catalogued under a study of T cells in Graves' hyperthyroidism and ophthalmopathy. From that study: Most clonotypes that expanded in the thyroid above 0.001 also showed up in blood.

The material was peripheral blood mononuclear cells (PBMCs), obtained at new diagnosis, from a patient treated with antithyroid drugs. The chain employs TRBV2 and TRBJ2-7, with 8 bases that match TRBD2. TRBJ2-5 explains the end of the DNA better; the J call may be wrong. The receptor was derived from a woman aged 40 to 65 with Graves disease. In DNA form, the CDR3 reads TGTGCCAGCGGGCCGGGGGGGCTTGAGACCCAGTACTTC. Residues: CASGPGGLETQYF.